This TCR beta chain was documented in a study of T cell changes during pregnancy in multiple sclerosis. Only in-frame clones appear in the TCRdb table, and some are missing; sequencing was by immunoSEQ multiplex PCR. This sample carries fewer than 65,000 clones, 90% to 95% of them seen once, and the ten largest clones take less than 1.5%. The germline V gene encodes CDR1 SGHNT and CDR2 YENEEA. J gave up 5 bases and V 4 bases, and 8 bases lay outside the gene matches. The CDR3 totals 15 residues. Sequenced material: peripheral blood, taken after pregnancy. The chain recombines TRBV11-3 with TRBJ2-5; TRBD1 agrees at 9 bases. This TCR came from a female donor in good health, enrolled as a control in a pregnancy study. CDR3 protein: CASSSRQGGGETQYF. For the CDR3, the DNA is TGTGCCAGCAGCTCCCGACAGGGGGGAGGGGAGACCCAGTACTTC.